What follows is one T cell receptor (beta chain) and its context. Its antigen remains unidentified. This entry is derived from a study of T-cell memory formation after mild COVID-19. Each CDR3 protein gets one entry after TCRdb re-called the 5' RACE reads with MiXCR. In the table there are fewer than 500,000 distinct CDR3 sequences, nearly 25% of which are singletons. The CDR3 extends over 15 amino acids. V lost 6 bases to trimming and J lost 5 bases; unmatched junction nucleotides: 8. The V gene's germline CDR1 is SNHLY and CDR2 FYNNEI. Study conclusions and caveats: The main location of contracting CD4+ clones was CM and EM, and that of contracting CD8+ clones was EMRA. Cross-reactive memory apparently joined, as some responding clones appeared in pre-infection memory.

The V gene is TRBV2, the J gene TRBJ2-1; 9 positions agree with TRBD2. Sequenced sample: PBMCs or a T cell subset sorted from them (not recorded which). This sequence originates from an adult woman who had mild COVID-19 (a few samples of this study predate the infection). Cell type and time point are not known. Here the CDR3 reads CASRETSGVNNEQFF. The CDR3 DNA is TGTGCCAGCAGGGAGACTAGCGGAGTCAACAATGAGCAGTTCTTC.